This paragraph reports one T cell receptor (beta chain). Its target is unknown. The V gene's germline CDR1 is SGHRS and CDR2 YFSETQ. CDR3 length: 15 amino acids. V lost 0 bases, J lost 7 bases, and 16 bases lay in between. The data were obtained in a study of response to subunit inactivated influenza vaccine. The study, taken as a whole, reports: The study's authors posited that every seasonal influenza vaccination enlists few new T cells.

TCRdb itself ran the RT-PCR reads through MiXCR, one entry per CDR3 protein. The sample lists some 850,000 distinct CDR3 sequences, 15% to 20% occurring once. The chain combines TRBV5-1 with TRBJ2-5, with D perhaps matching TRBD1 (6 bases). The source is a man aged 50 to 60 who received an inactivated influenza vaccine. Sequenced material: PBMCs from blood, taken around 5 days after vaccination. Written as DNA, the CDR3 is TGCGCCAGCAGCTTGGGGGGACGGACAGAAGGGACCCAGTACTTC. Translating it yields CASSLGGRTEGTQYF. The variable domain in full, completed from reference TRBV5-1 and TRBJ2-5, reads KAGVTQTPRYLIKTRGQQVTLSCSPISGHRSVSWYQQTPGQGLQFLFEYFSETQRNKGNFPGRFSGRQFSNSRSEMNVSTLELGDSALYLCASSLGGRTEGTQYFGPGTRLLVL.